The clone carrying this T cell receptor (beta chain) was recorded many times. The antigen is unknown. Hyperthyroidism cases were recent diagnoses of under 2 months' duration in people aged 18 to 65. The sample belongs to a study of Graves' ophthalmopathy and Graves' hyperthyroidism. For the study at large: Before any treatment was given, at initial diagnosis, peripheral blood was collected. Study outcomes and limitations: In separating ophthalmopathy from stable hyperthyroidism, a 13-signature model achieved roughly 89% sensitivity and 81.08% specificity. This model predicted ophthalmopathy progression (sensitivity 70% to 71%, specificity 72.22%).

CDR1 and CDR2 from the germline V gene are PRHDT and FYEKMQ (reference sequence). CDR3 length: 13 residues. Trimming removed 2 bases from V and 5 bases from J, with 10 bases in between. RNA transcripts provided the template for amplifying TCR beta CDR3 regions. Second-round multiplex PCR followed a first-round RT-PCR using HTBI primers. TCRdb used MiXCR to reprocess the multiplex PCR reads, holding one entry per CDR3 protein. The data show over 500,000 distinct CDR3 sequences, about 20% seen once. This TCR came from a woman younger than 30 with stable Graves' hyperthyroidism. Some clones in this sample may be carry-over from other donors' samples. This chain connects TRBV13 to TRBJ2-7, with a weak D call TRBD1 (5 bases). The specimen sequenced was peripheral blood. CDR3 bases: TGTGCCAGCAGCTTAACAGGAAGAAACGAGCAGTACTTC. Encoded protein: CASSLTGRNEQYF.